One and the same sample provided the 11 T cell receptor beta chains below, sequenced in a study of memory CD8 T cells in hepatitis C reinfection. The time point was: late/post reinfection, 12 to 24 weeks after detection. No in vitro expansion preceded TCR sequencing of the sorted cells. Measured with immunoSEQ multiplex PCR; TCRdb has only the in-frame clones, and not every one. The sample yields just over 45,000 clones, nearly 90% seen once. The sequencing input was naive CD8+ T cells sorted from blood. These receptors were collected from a man aged 18-30 years with hepatitis C virus infection.

The chain links TRBV28 to TRBJ2-5; D perhaps matches TRBD2 (6 bases). Germline V gives CDR1 MDHEN, CDR2 SYDVKM. This CDR3 has 15 amino acids. V dropped 2 bases and J dropped 5 bases, with 15 bases sitting between them. In nucleotides, the CDR3 is TGTGCCAGCAGTTTAGCTCTCCGCGGGGCGGAGACCCAGTACTTC. As protein: CASSLALRGAETQYF.

This clone was counted between two and nine times. The CDR3, as DNA: TGTGCCAGCAGCTTTGAGGGGAACACTGAAGCTTTCTTT. This encodes CASSFEGNTEAFF. The rearrangement links TRBV7-9 to TRBJ1-1, with no clear D. V was cut by 3 bases and J by 1 base, with 6 bases left in between. The germline CDR1 and CDR2 sequences are SEHNR and FQNEAQ (reference sequence). The CDR3 loop spans 13 amino acids.

This clone was observed a single time. The chain uses TRBV7-9 and TRBJ2-3; weak D call: TRBD1 (6 bases). This CDR3 contains 16 residues. Germline CDR1 reads SEHNR; CDR2 reads FQNEAQ (reference sequence). The ends were cut back, 5 bases at V and 1 base at J, with 16 bases in the middle. The CDR3 nucleotides read TGTGCCAGCAGCCCCAGGGGTGGTATACGCACAGATACGCAGTATTTT. It codes for CASSPRGGIRTDTQYF.

This clone appeared once. The CDR3 bases are TGCGCCAGCAGCTTGGGACAGGGGGTAGGTAATGAGCAGTTCTTC. Translating gives CASSLGQGVGNEQFF. The chain recombines TRBV5-1 with TRBJ2-1; 9 bases map to TRBD1. The V and J ends lost 0 bases and 7 bases, in that order; junction bases with no gene match: 5. Germline assignment: CDR1 SGHRS and CDR2 YFSETQ. The CDR3 covers 15 residues.

Here the CDR3 reads CASRSGAGELFF. CDR3 DNA sequence: TGTGCCAGCAGGTCGGGGGCCGGGGAGCTGTTTTTT. V usage is TRBV6-5 and J usage is TRBJ2-2, with D possibly matching TRBD2 (6 bases). Looked up from germline, CDR1 is MNHEY and CDR2 is SVGAGI. The CDR3 length is 12 residues. The V and J ends lost 6 bases and 6 bases respectively, with 8 bases between them.

This chain connects TRBV5-8 to TRBJ2-7, with a weak D call TRBD1 (6 bases). CDR3 length: 12 amino acids. Per germline, CDR1 SGHTS and CDR2 YDEGEE. V was cut by 3 bases and J by 4 bases, with 8 bases left in between. The CDR3 reads CASSYQGYEQYV. In nucleotides, the CDR3 is TGTGCCAGCAGCTACCAGGGGTACGAGCAGTACGTC.

The chain carries TRBV7-2 and TRBJ2-1, with D uncertain. The CDR3 runs to 17 residues. CDR1 and CDR2 (germline): SGHTA, FQGNSA. Deletions cut 1 base from V and 0 bases from J, with 13 bases between. The CDR3 region has the DNA TGTGCCAGCAGCTTAGACGTGGAACAGAGCTCCTACAATGAGCAGTTCTTC. It encodes CASSLDVEQSSYNEQFF.

The rearrangement uses TRBV9 and TRBJ2-3; TRBD2 matches at 12 bases. The CDR3 covers 16 residues. Germline CDR1 is SGDLS and CDR2 is YYNGEE. V dropped 5 bases and J dropped 1; count of bases not matched to a gene: 5. The CDR3 protein is CASRETSGGGTDTQYF. The CDR3 bases are TGTGCCAGCAGAGAGACTAGCGGGGGAGGCACAGATACGCAGTATTTT.

This clone was counted only a few times. This sample also contains other DNA sequences that code for the same CDR3. This chain connects TRBV5-8 to TRBJ1-1, with 9 bases aligning to TRBD1. CDR3 length equals 14 residues. Germline V CDR1 and CDR2: SGHTS, YDEGEE. The ends lost 4 bases at V and 4 bases at J; junction bases unmatched: 5. DNA of the CDR3: TGTGCCAGCAGCCCCGGACAGGGGATCACTGAAGCTTTCTTT. Translation gives CASSPGQGITEAFF.

The rearrangement links TRBV27 to TRBJ2-1, with D possibly TRBD1 on 6 matching bases. The germline CDR1 and CDR2 sequences are MNHEY and SMNVEV (reference sequence). V shed 5 bases and J shed 5 bases, with 13 bases lying between them. The CDR3 has 14 residues. For the CDR3, the DNA is TGTGCCAGCAGTCCGAATGGACAGAACAATGAGCAGTTCTTC. It is translated as CASSPNGQNNEQFF.

The table lists this clone with a few counts. Distinct nucleotide sequences in the sample also encode this CDR3. This sequence joins TRBV14 and TRBJ1-6, with D unresolved. This CDR3 spans 16 amino acids. The V end was cut by 4 bases, the J end by 5 bases, with 15 bases between. Germline V gene sequence: CDR1 SGHDN, CDR2 FVKESK. CDR3 sequence reads: CASSRGLVSDNSPLHF. For the CDR3, the DNA is TGTGCCAGCAGCCGCGGCCTGGTGTCCGATAATTCACCCCTCCACTTT.